A selection of T cell receptor beta chains follows, all from one sample in a study of CD8 T cells in Susac syndrome. TCRdb analysed the immunoSEQ multiplex PCR reads with MiXCR anew, one entry per CDR3 protein. Seen here are approximately 200,000 distinct CDR3 sequences, over 90% observed once, and the top ten hold approximately 0.082%. Sequencing input: CD4+ T cells from PBMCs. Receptors originate from a human donor with multiple sclerosis. Each CDR3 is given with its conserved first and last residue. Each record gives: J gene, clone size, V gene, D gene, CDR3 protein, CDR3 DNA. The D gene is left open where the match is weak. Size values are once, few and many counts, or a class for expanded clones, and some rows have none.

>TRBJ2-3|NA|TRBV20-1|NA
CREKVPDTQYF
TGCAGGGAAAAGGTACCAGATACGCAGTATTTT
>TRBJ2-7|NA|TRBV7-2|TRBD1
CASSFSNPGQRGGQYF
TGTGCCAGCAGCTTTAGTAATCCGGGACAGCGCGGCGGGCAGTACTTC
>TRBJ2-7|NA|TRBV29-1|NA
CSVGQDGEQYF
TGCAGCGTGGGCCAGGACGGCGAGCAGTACTTC
>TRBJ2-7|NA|TRBV20-1|NA
CSARVAKWNYEQYF
TGCAGTGCTAGAGTAGCCAAATGGAACTACGAGCAGTACTTC
>TRBJ2-3|NA|TRBV29-1|TRBD1
CSVGQGVNTDTQYF
TGCAGCGTCGGGCAGGGGGTTAACACAGATACGCAGTATTTT
>TRBJ2-7|NA|TRBV20-1|NA
CSGEDTDYEQYF
TGCAGTGGCGAGGACACGGACTACGAGCAGTACTTC
>TRBJ2-3|NA|TRBV19|NA
CASSIEAGKEDTQYF
TGTGCCAGTAGTATCGAGGCGGGGAAAGAAGATACGCAGTATTTT
>TRBJ1-1|once|TRBV20-1|NA
CSARGDGWNTEAFF
TGCAGTGCTAGAGGGGACGGGTGGAACACTGAAGCTTTCTTT
>TRBJ2-2|NA|TRBV18|NA
CASSPTGELFF
TGTGCCAGCTCACCAACCGGGGAGCTGTTTTTT
>TRBJ2-2|NA|TRBV6-4|NA
CASSDADHRGTGELFF
TGTGCCAGCAGTGATGCGGACCACCGCGGCACCGGGGAGCTGTTTTTT
>TRBJ1-2|NA|TRBV18|NA
CASSVQTAGSDGYTF
TGTGCCAGCTCAGTCCAGACCGCAGGGTCCGATGGCTACACCTTC
>TRBJ2-1|NA|TRBV12-3/TRBV12-4|NA
CASSYHSEQFF
TGTGCCAGCAGTTATCATAGTGAGCAGTTCTTC
>TRBJ2-5|NA|TRBV3-1|NA
CASSQPEGGTQYF
TGTGCCAGCAGCCAACCGGAGGGGGGGACCCAGTACTTC
>TRBJ2-3|NA|TRBV7-3|NA
CASSLGITTDTQYF
TGTGCCAGCAGCTTAGGCATAACCACAGATACGCAGTATTTT
>TRBJ1-5|NA|TRBV30|TRBD1
CACTGGDNQPQHF
TGTGCCTGCACAGGGGGAGATAATCAGCCCCAGCATTTT
>TRBJ2-7|NA|TRBV5-1|NA
CASSLLTDSYEQYF
TGCGCCAGCAGCCTGTTGACAGATTCCTACGAGCAGTACTTC
>TRBJ2-5|NA|TRBV2|TRBD1
CASSLGTGSETQYF
TGTGCCAGCAGTCTCGGGACAGGGTCAGAGACCCAGTACTTC
>TRBJ1-1|NA|TRBV11-2|NA
CASSSNRVNTEAFF
TGTGCCAGCAGCTCAAACAGGGTGAACACTGAAGCTTTCTTT
>TRBJ2-1|NA|TRBV9|NA
CASSEQGPSYNEQFF
TGTGCCAGCAGCGAGCAGGGCCCTTCCTACAATGAGCAGTTCTTC
>TRBJ2-2|NA|TRBV9|NA
CASAAKNTGELFF
TGTGCCAGCGCGGCAAAAAACACCGGGGAGCTGTTTTTT
>TRBJ2-3|NA|TRBV5-4|TRBD1
CASSLGQGRTDTQYF
TGTGCCAGCAGCTTGGGACAGGGGCGCACAGATACGCAGTATTTT
>TRBJ2-1|NA|TRBV7-9|TRBD1
CASARDSNNEQFF
TGTGCCAGCGCTCGGGACAGTAACAATGAGCAGTTCTTC
>TRBJ1-2|once|TRBV20-1|NA
CSASQGDYGYTF
TGCAGTGCTAGTCAGGGAGACTATGGCTACACCTTC
>TRBJ1-6|NA|TRBV7-9|NA
CASSPKGIGYSPLHF
TGTGCCAGCAGCCCCAAGGGAATAGGGTATTCACCCCTCCACTTT